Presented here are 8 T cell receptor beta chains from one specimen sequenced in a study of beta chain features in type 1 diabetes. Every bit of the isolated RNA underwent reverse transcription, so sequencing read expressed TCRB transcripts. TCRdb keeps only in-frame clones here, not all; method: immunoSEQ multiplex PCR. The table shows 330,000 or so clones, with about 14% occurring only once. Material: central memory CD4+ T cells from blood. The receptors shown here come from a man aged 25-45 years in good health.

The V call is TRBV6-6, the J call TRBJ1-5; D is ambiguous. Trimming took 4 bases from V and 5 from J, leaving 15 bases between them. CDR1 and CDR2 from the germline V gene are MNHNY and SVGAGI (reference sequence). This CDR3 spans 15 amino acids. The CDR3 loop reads CASSSTFSQDQPQHF. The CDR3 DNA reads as TGTGCCAGCAGTTCGACCTTCTCCCAAGATCAGCCCCAGCATTTT.

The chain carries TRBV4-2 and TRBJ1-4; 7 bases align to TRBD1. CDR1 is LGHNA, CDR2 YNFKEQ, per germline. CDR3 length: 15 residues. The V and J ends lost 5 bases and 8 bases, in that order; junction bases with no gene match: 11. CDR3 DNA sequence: TGTGCCAGCAGCGTCACACAGGGGAAGGAAGAAAAACTGTTTTTT. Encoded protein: CASSVTQGKEEKLFF.

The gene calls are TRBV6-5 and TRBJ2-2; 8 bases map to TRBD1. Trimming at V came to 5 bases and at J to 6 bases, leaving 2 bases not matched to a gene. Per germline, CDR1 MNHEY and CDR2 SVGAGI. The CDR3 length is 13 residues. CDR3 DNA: TGTGCCAGCAGTATGACAGGGGCCGGGGAGCTGTTTTTT. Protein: CASSMTGAGELFF.

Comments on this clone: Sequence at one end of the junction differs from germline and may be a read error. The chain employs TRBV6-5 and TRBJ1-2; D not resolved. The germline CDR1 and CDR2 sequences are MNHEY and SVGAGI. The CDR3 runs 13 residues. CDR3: CASSEIQSYGYTF. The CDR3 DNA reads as TGCGCCAGCAGTGAGATACAGAGCTATGGCTACACCTTC.

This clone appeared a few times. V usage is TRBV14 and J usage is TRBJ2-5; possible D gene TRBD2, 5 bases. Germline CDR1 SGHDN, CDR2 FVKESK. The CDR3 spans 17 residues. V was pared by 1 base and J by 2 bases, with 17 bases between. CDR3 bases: TGTGCCAGCAGCCAAGCAATGATGTCGGGGTTTCAAGAGACCCAGTACTTC. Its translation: CASSQAMMSGFQETQYF.

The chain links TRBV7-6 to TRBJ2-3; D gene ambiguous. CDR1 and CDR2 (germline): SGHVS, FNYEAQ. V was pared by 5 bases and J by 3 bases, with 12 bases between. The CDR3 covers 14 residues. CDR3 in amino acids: CASSPQLFTDTQYF. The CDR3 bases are TGTGCCAGCAGCCCTCAGCTATTTACAGATACGCAGTATTTT. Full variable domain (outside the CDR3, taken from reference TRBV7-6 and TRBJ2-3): GAGVSQSPRYKVTKRGQDVALRCDPISGHVSLYWYRQALGQGPEFLTYFNYEAQQDKSGLPNDRFSAERPEGSISTLTIQRTEQRDSAMYRCASSPQLFTDTQYFGPGTRLTVL.

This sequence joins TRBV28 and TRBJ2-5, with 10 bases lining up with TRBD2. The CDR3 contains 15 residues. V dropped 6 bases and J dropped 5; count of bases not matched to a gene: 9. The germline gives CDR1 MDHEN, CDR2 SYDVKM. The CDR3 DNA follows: TGTGCCAGCAGGTCTAGCGGGAGCCGGGGGGAGACCCAGTACTTC. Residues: CASRSSGSRGETQYF.

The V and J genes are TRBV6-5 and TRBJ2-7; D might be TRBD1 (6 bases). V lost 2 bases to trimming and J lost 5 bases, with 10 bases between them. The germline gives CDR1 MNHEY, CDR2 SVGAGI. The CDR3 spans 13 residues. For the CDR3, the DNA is TGTGCCAGCAGTTACGAAACAGGGCACGAGCAGTACGTC. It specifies CASSYETGHEQYV.